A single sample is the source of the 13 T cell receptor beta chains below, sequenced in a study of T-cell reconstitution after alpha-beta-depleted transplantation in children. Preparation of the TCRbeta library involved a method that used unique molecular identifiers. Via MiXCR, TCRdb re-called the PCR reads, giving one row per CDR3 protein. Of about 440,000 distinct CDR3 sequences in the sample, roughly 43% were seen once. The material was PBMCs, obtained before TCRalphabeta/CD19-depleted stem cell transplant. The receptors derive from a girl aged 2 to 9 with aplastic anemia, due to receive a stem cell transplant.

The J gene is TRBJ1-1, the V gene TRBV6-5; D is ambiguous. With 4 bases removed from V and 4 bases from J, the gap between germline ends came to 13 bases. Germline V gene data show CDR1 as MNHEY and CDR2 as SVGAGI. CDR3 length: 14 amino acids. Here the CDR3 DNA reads TGTGCCAGCAGTTCCACAAACACGCGCACTGAAGCTTTCTTT. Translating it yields CASSSTNTRTEAFF.

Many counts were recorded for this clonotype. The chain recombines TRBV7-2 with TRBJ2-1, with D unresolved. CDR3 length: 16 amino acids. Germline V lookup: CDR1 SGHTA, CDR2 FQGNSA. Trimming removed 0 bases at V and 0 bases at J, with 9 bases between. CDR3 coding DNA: TGTGCCAGCAGCTTAGCGCAAGCTTTCTCCTACAATGAGCAGTTCTTC. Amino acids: CASSLAQAFSYNEQFF.

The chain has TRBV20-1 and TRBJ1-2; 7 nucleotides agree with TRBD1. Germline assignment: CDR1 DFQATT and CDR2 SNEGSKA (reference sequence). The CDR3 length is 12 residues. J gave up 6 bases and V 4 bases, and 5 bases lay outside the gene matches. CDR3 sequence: CSATDRADGYTF. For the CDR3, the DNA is TGCAGTGCTACAGACAGGGCTGATGGCTACACCTTC.

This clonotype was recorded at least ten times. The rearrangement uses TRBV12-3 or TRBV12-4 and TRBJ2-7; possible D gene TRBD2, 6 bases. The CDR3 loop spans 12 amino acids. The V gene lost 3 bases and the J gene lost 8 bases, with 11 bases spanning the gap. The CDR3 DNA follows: TGTGCCAGCAGTTTCCGGGCGGGGAAGCAGTACTTC. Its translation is CASSFRAGKQYF.

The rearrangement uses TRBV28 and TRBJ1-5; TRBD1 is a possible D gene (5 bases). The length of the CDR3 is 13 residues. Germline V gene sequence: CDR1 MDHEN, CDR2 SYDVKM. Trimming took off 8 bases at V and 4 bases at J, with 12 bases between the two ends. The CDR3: CASLGGRNQPQHF. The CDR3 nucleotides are TGTGCCAGCCTCGGGGGGAGAAATCAGCCCCAGCATTTT.

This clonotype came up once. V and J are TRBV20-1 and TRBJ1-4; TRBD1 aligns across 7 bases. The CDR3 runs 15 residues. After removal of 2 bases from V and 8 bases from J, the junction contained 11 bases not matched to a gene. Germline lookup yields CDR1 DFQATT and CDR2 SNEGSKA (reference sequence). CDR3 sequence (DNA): TGCAGTGCTAGAACGTTGGGGACAGCAAAAGAAAAACTGTTTTTT. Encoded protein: CSARTLGTAKEKLFF.

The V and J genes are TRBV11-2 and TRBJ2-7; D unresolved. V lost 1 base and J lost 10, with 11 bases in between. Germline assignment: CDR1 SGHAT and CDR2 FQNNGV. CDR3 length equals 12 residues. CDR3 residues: CASSLGIGTQYF. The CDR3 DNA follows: TGTGCCAGCAGCTTAGGTATAGGAACCCAGTACTTC. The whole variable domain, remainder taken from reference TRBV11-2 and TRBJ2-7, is EAGVAQSPRYKIIEKRQSVAFWCNPISGHATLYWYQQILGQGPKLLIQFQNNGVVDDSQLPKDRFSAERLKGVDSTLKIQPAKLEDSAVYLCASSLGIGTQYFGPGTRLTVT.

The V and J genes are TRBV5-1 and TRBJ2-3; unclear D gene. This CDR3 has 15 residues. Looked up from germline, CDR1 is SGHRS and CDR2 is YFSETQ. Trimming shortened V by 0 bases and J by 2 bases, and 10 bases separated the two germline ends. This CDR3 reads CASSLVSRNTDTQYF. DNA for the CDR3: TGCGCCAGCAGCTTGGTGTCCCGGAACACAGATACGCAGTATTTT. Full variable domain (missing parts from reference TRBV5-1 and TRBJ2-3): KAGVTQTPRYLIKTRGQQVTLSCSPISGHRSVSWYQQTPGQGLQFLFEYFSETQRNKGNFPGRFSGRQFSNSRSEMNVSTLELGDSALYLCASSLVSRNTDTQYFGPGTRLTVL.

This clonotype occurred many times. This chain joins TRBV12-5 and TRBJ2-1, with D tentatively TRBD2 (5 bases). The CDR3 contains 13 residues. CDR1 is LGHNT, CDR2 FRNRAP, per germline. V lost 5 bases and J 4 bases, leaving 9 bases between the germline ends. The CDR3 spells CASGLGVYNEQFF. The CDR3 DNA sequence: TGTGCTAGTGGTCTCGGGGTTTACAATGAGCAGTTCTTC.

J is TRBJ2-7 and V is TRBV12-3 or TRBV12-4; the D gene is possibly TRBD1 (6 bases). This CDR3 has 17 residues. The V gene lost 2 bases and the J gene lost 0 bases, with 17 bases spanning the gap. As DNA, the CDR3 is TGTGCCAGCAGTTTATCCGCCTGGACAGACAGCTCCTACGAGCAGTACTTC. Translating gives CASSLSAWTDSSYEQYF.

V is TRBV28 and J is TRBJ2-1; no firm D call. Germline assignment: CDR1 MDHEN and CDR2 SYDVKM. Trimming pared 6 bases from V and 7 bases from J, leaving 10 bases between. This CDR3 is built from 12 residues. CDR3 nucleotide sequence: TGTGCCAGCAGGGACCAGCTTAATGAGCAGTTCTTC. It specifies CASRDQLNEQFF.

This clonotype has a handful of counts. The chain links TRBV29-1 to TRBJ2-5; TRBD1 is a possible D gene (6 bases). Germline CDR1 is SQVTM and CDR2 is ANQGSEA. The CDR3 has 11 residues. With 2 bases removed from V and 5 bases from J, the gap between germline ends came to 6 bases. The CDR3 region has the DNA TGCAGCGTTGAAAGGGGGGAGACCCAGTACTTC. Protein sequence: CSVERGETQYF.

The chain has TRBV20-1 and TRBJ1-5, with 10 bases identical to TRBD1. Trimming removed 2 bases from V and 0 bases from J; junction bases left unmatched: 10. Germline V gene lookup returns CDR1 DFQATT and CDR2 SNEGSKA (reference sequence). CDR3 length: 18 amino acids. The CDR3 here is CSARSPGTGVNSNQPQHF. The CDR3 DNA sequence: TGCAGTGCTAGAAGCCCCGGGACAGGGGTTAATAGCAATCAGCCCCAGCATTTT.